The rows below give T cell receptor beta chains drawn from one sample of a study of blood T cell repertoires in COVID-19. The assay was immunoSEQ multiplex PCR, and TCRdb's table has in-frame clones only and misses some. This repertoire shows about 500,000 clones, 75% to 90% found once; its top ten account for roughly 0.72%. Sequences were obtained from PBMCs or T cells enriched from blood (not recorded which). The receptor source for this set is a woman younger than 35 who had recovered from COVID-19. The CDR3 runs from the conserved cysteine through the conserved F or W. The D gene is left open where the match is weak. Clone size is given for some rows only: seen once, a few or many times, or a class if the clone is expanded.

V	J	size	D	DNA	CDR3
TRBV6-1	TRBJ1-4	few	.	TGTGCCAGCAGTGAATGGCCGGGGGGGGATCTGTTTTTT	CASSEWPGGDLFF
TRBV30	TRBJ1-6	.	TRBD1	TGTGCCTGGAGTGGGACAGGACAGGGGAATTCACCCCTCCACTTT	CAWSGTGQGNSPLHF
TRBV27	TRBJ1-1	.	.	TGTGCCAGCAGTCTGGGACTGACGAACACTGAAGCTTTCTTT	CASSLGLTNTEAFF
TRBV19	TRBJ1-1	.	TRBD1	TGTGCCAGTAGTATATCGGGGGACAGGGGACGACTTAACACTGAAGCTTTCTTT	CASSISGDRGRLNTEAFF
TRBV5-4	TRBJ1-4	.	.	TGTGCCAGCAGCCTGCTTGGGGGGAACGAAAAACTGTTTTTT	CASSLLGGNEKLFF
TRBV6-5	TRBJ1-6	.	.	TGTGCCAGCAGTTTTCGCGGGGCGGCGGATTCACCCCTCCACTTT	CASSFRGAADSPLHF
TRBV5-1	TRBJ1-1	few	.	TGCGCCAGCAGCTTCTCCCACGGAGGGAACACTGAAGCTTTCTTT	CASSFSHGGNTEAFF
TRBV15	TRBJ2-1	once	.	TGTGCCACCAGCAGAGATATAAATGAGCAGTTCTTC	CATSRDINEQFF
TRBV7-6	TRBJ2-1	.	.	TGTGCCAGCAGCTTAGCGTTGGAGACGGAGCAGTTCTTC	CASSLALETEQFF
TRBV7-2	TRBJ1-2	few	TRBD1	TGTGCCAGCAGCCCGACAGGGGCCTATGGTGGCTACACCTTC	CASSPTGAYGGYTF
TRBV30	TRBJ2-2	.	.	TGTGCCTGGAGTGGCGATGACGGGGAGCTGTTTTTT	CAWSGDDGELFF
TRBV2	TRBJ1-6	.	.	TGTGCCAGCAGTGCGGTGGCGGATTCACCCCTCCACTTT	CASSAVADSPLHF